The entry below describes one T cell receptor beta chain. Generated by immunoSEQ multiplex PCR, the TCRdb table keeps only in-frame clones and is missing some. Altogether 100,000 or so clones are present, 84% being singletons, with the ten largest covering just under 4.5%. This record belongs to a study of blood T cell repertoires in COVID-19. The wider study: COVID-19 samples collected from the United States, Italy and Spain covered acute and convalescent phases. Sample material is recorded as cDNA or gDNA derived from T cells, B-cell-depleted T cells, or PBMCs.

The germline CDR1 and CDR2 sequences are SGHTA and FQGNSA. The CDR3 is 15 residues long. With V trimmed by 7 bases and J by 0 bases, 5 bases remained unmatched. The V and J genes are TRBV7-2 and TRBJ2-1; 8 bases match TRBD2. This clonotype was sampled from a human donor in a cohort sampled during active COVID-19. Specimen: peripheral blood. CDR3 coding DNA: TGTGCCAGCATCTTCAGCGGGAGCTCCTACAATGAGCAGTTCTTC. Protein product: CASIFSGSSYNEQFF.